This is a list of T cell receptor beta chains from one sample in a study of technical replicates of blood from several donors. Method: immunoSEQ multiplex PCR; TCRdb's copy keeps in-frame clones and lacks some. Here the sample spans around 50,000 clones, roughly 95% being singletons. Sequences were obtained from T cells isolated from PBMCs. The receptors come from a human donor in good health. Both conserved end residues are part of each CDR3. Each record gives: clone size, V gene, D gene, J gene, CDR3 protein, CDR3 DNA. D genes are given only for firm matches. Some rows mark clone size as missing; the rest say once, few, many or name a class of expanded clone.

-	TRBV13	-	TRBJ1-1	CASSLTRWTAEAFF	TGTGCCAGCAGCTTAACCCGGTGGACAGCTGAAGCTTTCTTT
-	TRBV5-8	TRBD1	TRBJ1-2	CASSRTTGEVGYTF	TGTGCCAGCAGCCGTACCACAGGGGAAGTAGGCTACACCTTC
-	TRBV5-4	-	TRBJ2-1	CASSLGQGWVNEQFF	TGTGCCAGCAGCTTGGGGCAGGGGTGGGTCAATGAGCAGTTCTTC
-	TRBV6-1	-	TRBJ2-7	CASSESREVNEQYF	TGTGCCAGCAGTGAGTCCAGGGAGGTGAACGAGCAGTACTTC
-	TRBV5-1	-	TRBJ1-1	CASSLGSGTTEAFF	TGCGCCAGCAGCTTGGGCTCAGGCACCACTGAAGCTTTCTTT
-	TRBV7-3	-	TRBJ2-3	CASSSFGGTDTQYF	TGTGCCAGCAGCTCCTTCGGGGGCACAGATACGCAGTATTTT
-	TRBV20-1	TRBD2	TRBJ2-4	CSARAGGEEYF	TGCAGTGCTAGAGCGGGGGGGGAGGAGTACTTC
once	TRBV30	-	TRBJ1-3	CAWSVPGPLSGNTIYF	TGTGCCTGGAGTGTACCAGGGCCCCTCTCTGGAAACACCATATATTTT
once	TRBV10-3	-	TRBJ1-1	CATTVTGESTEAFF	TGTGCCACGACCGTGACAGGAGAGAGCACTGAAGCTTTCTTT
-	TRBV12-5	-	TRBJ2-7	CASGFGQILCEQYF	TGTGCTAGTGGTTTCGGACAGATCCTTTGCGAGCAGTACTTC
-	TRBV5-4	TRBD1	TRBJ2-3	CASSLYRGDTSTDTQYF	TGTGCCAGCAGCTTGTACAGGGGGGATACTAGCACAGATACGCAGTATTTT
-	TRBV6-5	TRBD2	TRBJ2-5	CASSYSWREVETQYF	TGTGCCAGCAGTTACTCTTGGCGGGAGGTGGAGACCCAGTACTTC
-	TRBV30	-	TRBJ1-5	CAWTHGNQPQHF	TGTGCCTGGACCCATGGCAATCAGCCCCAGCATTTT
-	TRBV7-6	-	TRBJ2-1	CASSPPWTANEQFF	TGTGCCAGCAGCCCTCCCTGGACAGCCAATGAGCAGTTCTTC
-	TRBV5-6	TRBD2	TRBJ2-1	CASSRLAGAFDEQFF	TGTGCCAGCAGCCGACTAGCGGGAGCCTTCGACGAGCAGTTCTTC
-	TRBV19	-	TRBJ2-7	CASSQRGYEQYF	TGTGCCAGTAGTCAACGGGGCTACGAGCAGTACTTC
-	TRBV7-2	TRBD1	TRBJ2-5	CASSPDRGLETQYF	TGTGCCAGCAGCCCGGACAGGGGGCTAGAGACCCAGTACTTC
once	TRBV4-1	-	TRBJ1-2	CASSQEVTGGGSGYTF	TGCGCCAGCAGCCAAGAGGTAACCGGCGGGGGGAGCGGCTACACCTTC
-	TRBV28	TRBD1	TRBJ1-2	CAAGGGGNYGYTF	TGTGCCGCAGGGGGCGGGGGTAACTATGGCTACACCTTC
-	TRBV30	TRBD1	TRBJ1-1	CAWSKKGAPSTEAFF	TGTGCCTGGAGTAAAAAGGGGGCACCGAGCACTGAAGCTTTCTTT
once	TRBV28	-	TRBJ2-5	CASSFLYQETQYF	TGTGCCAGCAGTTTCTTGTACCAAGAGACCCAGTACTTC
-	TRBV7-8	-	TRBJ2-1	CASSPSDGSYNEQFF	TGTGCCAGCAGCCCTAGTGATGGATCCTACAATGAGCAGTTCTTC
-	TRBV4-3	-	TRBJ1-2	CASSQDAPGIYGYTF	TGCGCCAGCAGCCAAGATGCTCCGGGGATCTATGGCTACACCTTC
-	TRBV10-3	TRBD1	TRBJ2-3	CASRDRGTDTQYF	TGTGCCAGCCGGGACAGGGGAACAGATACGCAGTATTTT
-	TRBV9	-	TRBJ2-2	CASSVRQRGNTGELFF	TGTGCCAGCAGCGTCAGACAAAGGGGGAACACCGGGGAGCTGTTTTTT
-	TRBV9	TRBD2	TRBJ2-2	CASSGSGGTGELFF	TGTGCCAGCAGCGGTAGCGGGGGCACCGGGGAGCTGTTTTTT
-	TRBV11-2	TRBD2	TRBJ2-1	CASSLGLLNEQFF	TGTGCCAGCAGCTTGGGACTACTAAATGAGCAGTTCTTC
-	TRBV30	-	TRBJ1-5	CAWSRGTFSPSRPDDSNQPQHF	TGTGCCTGGTCAAGAGGGACTTTCTCCCCCTCGAGACCAGATGATAGCAATCAGCCCCAGCATTTT
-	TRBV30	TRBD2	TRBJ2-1	CAKSRERGSSYNEQFF	TGTGCCAAATCTAGGGAGCGGGGAAGCTCCTACAATGAGCAGTTCTTC
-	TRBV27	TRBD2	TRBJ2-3	CASSFLPQRELSDTQYF	TGTGCCAGCAGTTTCTTGCCTCAGCGGGAGTTATCAGATACGCAGTATTTT
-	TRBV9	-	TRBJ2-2	CASSVAGVTGELFF	TGTGCCAGCAGCGTAGCGGGAGTTACCGGGGAGCTGTTTTTT
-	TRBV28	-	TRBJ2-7	CATTIGRDEQYF	TGTGCGACGACGATTGGCAGGGACGAGCAGTACTTC
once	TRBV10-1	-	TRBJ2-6	CASSESTAPSGANVLTF	TGCGCCAGCAGTGAGTCCACAGCCCCCTCTGGGGCCAACGTCCTGACTTTC
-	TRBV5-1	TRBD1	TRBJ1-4	CASSLRTGVRATNEKLFF	TGCGCCAGCAGCTTGAGGACAGGGGTTCGTGCAACTAATGAAAAACTGTTTTTT
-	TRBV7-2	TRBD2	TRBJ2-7	CASSLPSSGRIYEQYF	TGTGCCAGCAGCTTGCCCAGTAGCGGGAGGATCTACGAGCAGTACTTC
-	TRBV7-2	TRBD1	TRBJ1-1	CASSLDPGGKPEAFF	TGTGCCAGCAGCCTAGACCCAGGGGGCAAACCGGAAGCTTTCTTT
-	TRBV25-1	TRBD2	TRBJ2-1	CASSETSVTAKFF	TGTGCCAGCAGTGAAACTAGCGTAACTGCTAAGTTCTTC
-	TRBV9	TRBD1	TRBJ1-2	CASSGQGKNGYTF	TGTGCCAGCAGCGGACAGGGTAAAAATGGCTACACCTTC
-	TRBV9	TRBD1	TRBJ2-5	CASSTGDQETQYF	TGTGCCAGCAGCACAGGGGACCAAGAGACCCAGTACTTC
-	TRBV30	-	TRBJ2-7	CAWRGAYLQWQYF	TGTGCCTGGAGAGGGGCATATCTACAGTGGCAGTACTTC
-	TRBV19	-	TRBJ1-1	CASSRLSLNTEAFF	TGTGCCAGTAGTAGACTGAGTTTGAACACTGAAGCTTTCTTT
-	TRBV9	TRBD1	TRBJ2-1	CASSEGQGAHVNEQFF	TGTGCCAGCAGCGAGGGACAGGGGGCGCATGTCAATGAGCAGTTCTTC